The source of this T cell receptor beta chain is a study of T cells in Graves' hyperthyroidism and ophthalmopathy. V lost 5 bases to trimming and J lost 7 bases, with 20 bases between them. Germline V gene sequence: CDR1 SQVTM, CDR2 ANQGSEA. The CDR3 contains 14 residues. Template material for amplifying TCR beta CDR3 regions consisted of RNA transcripts. The HTBI set primed first-round TCR CDR3 RT-PCR. TCRdb reanalysed the multiplex PCR reads using MiXCR and keeps one entry per CDR3 protein. In the table there are more than 500,000 distinct CDR3 sequences, around 46% of which are singletons. This chain connects TRBV29-1 to TRBJ2-5; D possibly corresponds to TRBD1 (5 bases). Sequenced material: peripheral blood or thyroid tissue (not recorded which). The receptor was isolated from an adult woman with Graves' disease, either hyperthyroidism or ophthalmopathy (not recorded which). This CDR3 reads CSVPGQVDMGTQYF. In nucleotides, the CDR3 is TGCAGCGTTCCCGGTCAAGTGGACATGGGGACCCAGTACTTC.